Presented here are 17 T cell receptor beta chains from one specimen sequenced in a study of identical twins. TCRdb ran MiXCR on the 5' RACE reads and lists one entry per CDR3 protein. The repertoire includes approximately 230,000 distinct CDR3 sequences, 5.5% to 7.5% of them detected once, and roughly 14% sits in the top ten. This same sample was also taken into another study, of T cells expressing NK-cell markers.

The specimen was CD8+ T cells sorted from blood. Source of these receptors: a woman aged 18 to 35 in good health.

This clonotype was seen repeatedly, ten times or more. The chain has TRBV5-6 and TRBJ2-5, with 13 positions matching TRBD2. This CDR3 contains 15 residues. The germline gives CDR1 SGHDT, CDR2 YYEEEE. V lost 2 bases, J lost 5 bases, and 3 bases stayed unmatched. DNA for the CDR3: TGTGCCAGCAGCTTCGGACTAGCGGGGGTCGAGACCCAGTACTTC. Translating it yields CASSFGLAGVETQYF.

For this clonotype: A much larger clone lies a single base off, so this may be a read error. J is TRBJ2-7 and V is TRBV29-1, with D perhaps matching TRBD1 or TRBD2 (6 bases each). The CDR3 contains 13 residues. From germline, CDR1 is SQVTM and CDR2 ANQGSEA. The CDR3 loop is CSASGDTIYELYF. CDR3 coding DNA: TGCAGCGCCTCGGGGGACACCATCTACGAGCTGTACTTC.

A few counts support this clonotype. The chain couples TRBV12-3 or TRBV12-4 to TRBJ2-3; 9 nucleotides align to TRBD1. The ends lost 3 bases at V and 2 bases at J; junction bases unmatched: 6. The CDR3 consists of 16 residues. CDR3 DNA: TGTGCCAGCAGTTTTGAAGGGACAGGGATCACAGATACGCAGTATTTT. Amino acids: CASSFEGTGITDTQYF.

This clonotype was recorded many times. The rearrangement links TRBV12-3 or TRBV12-4 to TRBJ1-5; D remains unclear. V was trimmed by 3 bases and J by 2 bases, leaving 11 bases between them. The CDR3 is 15 residues long. CDR3 protein: CASSFSLAGNQPQHF. The CDR3 nucleotides are TGTGCCAGCAGTTTCAGCCTGGCGGGCAATCAGCCCCAGCATTTT.

The chain employs TRBV11-2 and TRBJ2-5, with D maybe TRBD2 (6 bases). CDR3 length: 16 amino acids. Germline V lookup: CDR1 SGHAT, CDR2 FQNNGV. Trimming took 5 bases from V and 0 from J, leaving 16 bases between them. CDR3 residues: CASSPPWGRYQETQYF. Written as DNA, the CDR3 is TGTGCCAGCAGCCCTCCGTGGGGGAGGTACCAAGAGACCCAGTACTTC.

This clonotype was found a few times. This sequence joins TRBV6-2 or TRBV6-3 and TRBJ2-7, with 11 nucleotides matching TRBD2. The CDR3 covers 15 residues. The junction had 5 bases not matched to a gene; V was cut back by 5 bases and J by 2 bases. CDR1 is MNHEY and CDR2 is SVGEGT in the germline V gene. CDR3 loop: CASSDPTSGAYEQYF. The CDR3 coding sequence is TGTGCCAGCAGTGACCCGACTAGCGGGGCCTACGAGCAGTACTTC.

This clonotype was counted at least ten times. The chain employs TRBV20-1 and TRBJ2-7, with 11 bases that match TRBD2. CDR3 length: 17 residues. Germline assignment: CDR1 DFQATT and CDR2 SNEGSKA (reference sequence). Germline trimming cut 0 bases from V and 2 bases from J; bases unmatched to any gene: 9. The CDR3 sequence is CSARDSGGATPTYEQYF. The CDR3 DNA reads as TGCAGTGCTAGAGATAGCGGGGGGGCCACCCCGACCTACGAGCAGTACTTC.

This clonotype was found many times. The CDR3 is CASSLVGVQADTQYF. In nucleotides, the CDR3 is TGTGCCAGCAGTTTAGTGGGGGTCCAGGCAGATACGCAGTATTTT. V gene TRBV12-3 or TRBV12-4 combines with J gene TRBJ2-3, with D tentatively TRBD1 or TRBD2 (5 bases each). The CDR3 totals 15 residues. V shed 1 base and J shed 4 bases, with 12 bases lying between them.

This chain uses TRBV27 with TRBJ1-6, with D hard to call. V dropped 6 bases and J dropped 7 bases, with 13 bases sitting between them. The CDR3 contains 14 residues. In germline, CDR1 is MNHEY, CDR2 SMNVEV (reference sequence). The CDR3 nucleotides are TGTGCCAGCAGGGTCCGGACCGCGAATTCACCCCTCCACTTT. Amino acid sequence: CASRVRTANSPLHF.

This clonotype was detected a few times. This rearrangement joins TRBV27 to TRBJ2-2, with D perhaps TRBD1 or TRBD2 (6 bases each). Per the germline V gene, CDR1 is MNHEY and CDR2 is SMNVEV (reference sequence). The V end was cut by 6 bases, the J end by 4 bases, with 15 bases between. The CDR3 has 15 residues. CDR3 residues: CASRPGKGGTGELFF. The CDR3 DNA is TGTGCCAGCAGACCGGGAAAGGGGGGCACCGGGGAGCTGTTTTTT.

The chain recombines TRBV9 with TRBJ2-1; 7 nucleotides line up with TRBD2. V lost 2 bases to trimming and J lost 7 bases; unmatched junction nucleotides: 9. Germline CDR1 and CDR2: SGDLS and YYNGEE. CDR3 length: 15 amino acids. DNA of the CDR3: TGTGCCAGCAGCGTCGGGGGGTCTAGGAGTAATGAGCAGTTCTTC. It codes for CASSVGGSRSNEQFF. Full variable domain (outside the CDR3, taken from reference TRBV9 and TRBJ2-1): DSGVTQTPKHLITATGQRVTLRCSPRSGDLSVYWYQQSLDQGLQFLIQYYNGEERAKGNILERFSAQQFPDLHSELNLSSLELGDSALYFCASSVGGSRSNEQFFGPGTRLTVL.

The V call is TRBV7-2, the J call TRBJ2-3; D may be TRBD2 (5 bases). This CDR3 has 17 residues. Germline V gene data show CDR1 as SGHTA and CDR2 as FQGNSA. V lost 6 bases and J 2 bases, leaving 21 bases between the germline ends. In nucleotides, the CDR3 is TGTGCCAGCAGTCTCGGGCCCTATGGCGGACTCACAGATACGCAGTATTTT. Translation gives CASSLGPYGGLTDTQYF.

This chain uses TRBV12-5 with TRBJ1-1; 8 positions agree with TRBD1. J lost 0 bases, V lost 5 bases, and 11 bases had no gene match. Germline CDR1 is LGHNT and CDR2 is FRNRAP. The length of the CDR3 is 17 residues. The CDR3 loop is CASGPPGTGVLNTEAFF. The CDR3 DNA sequence: TGTGCTAGTGGTCCACCCGGGACAGGTGTATTGAACACTGAAGCTTTCTTT.

CDR3 sequence: CASFERDRDTF. CDR3 in DNA: TGTGCCAGCTTCGAGCGGGACAGGGACACCTTC. The J gene is TRBJ1-2, the V gene TRBV7-9; TRBD1 matches 9 bases. This CDR3 spans 11 amino acids. Germline values: CDR1 SEHNR, CDR2 FQNEAQ (reference sequence). V lost 8 bases and J lost 12; bases outside the gene matches: 7.

The table lists this clonotype with a few counts. The chain has TRBV7-6 and TRBJ2-1; TRBD1 matches 8 bases. The germline V gene encodes CDR1 SGHVS and CDR2 FNYEAQ. This CDR3 contains 14 residues. Germline trimming cut 2 bases from V and 9 bases from J; bases unmatched to any gene: 6. The CDR3, as DNA: TGTGCCAGCAGCTTAAATGACAGGGGTGGTGAGCAGTTCTTC. Its protein is CASSLNDRGGEQFF.

There are many counts of this clonotype. The V and J genes are TRBV12-3 or TRBV12-4 and TRBJ2-5, with D perhaps matching TRBD2 (6 bases). With 3 bases removed from V and 5 bases from J, the gap between germline ends came to 10 bases. The CDR3 has 13 residues. CDR3 region: CASSFASGETQYF. CDR3 DNA: TGTGCCAGCAGTTTCGCCAGCGGGGAGACCCAGTACTTC.

At least ten counts were recorded for this clonotype. This chain joins TRBV15 and TRBJ2-5; TRBD1 aligns across 9 bases. V was clipped by 8 bases and J by 3 bases; unmatched bases: 7. The CDR3 is 14 amino acids. Germline assignment: CDR1 LNHNV and CDR2 YYDKDF (reference sequence). CDR3 nucleotides: TGTGCCACCCGTTCGGGACAGGGAAAAGAGACCCAGTACTTC. It yields the protein CATRSGQGKETQYF.